Below, 15 T cell receptor beta chains from the same sample are listed, as sequenced in a study of beta chain features in type 1 diabetes. The antigens these receptors bind are not known. As every portion of the isolated RNA was reverse transcribed, the sequencing read expressed TCRB transcripts. TCRdb keeps only in-frame clones here, not all; method: immunoSEQ multiplex PCR. The sample holds some 350,000 clones, 8.5% to 10% seen once. Findings and caveats of the study: TCRB CDR3s from Type 1 diabetes patients were moderately but significantly shorter in all four CD4+ subsets.

Input material: central memory CD4+ T cells from blood. These receptors originate from a man under 40 with type 1 diabetes.

The chain combines TRBV11-2 with TRBJ1-1; the D is unclear. The CDR3 consists of 12 residues. The V and J ends lost 3 bases and 7 bases respectively, with 9 bases between them. Germline assignment: CDR1 SGHAT and CDR2 FQNNGV. The CDR3 bases are TGTGCCAGCAGCTTTACGAGAGTTGAAGCTTTCTTT. Translation: CASSFTRVEAFF.

CDR3 region: CASSESRIQETQYF. The CDR3 nucleotides read TGCGCCAGCAGTGAGTCAAGAATACAAGAGACCCAGTACTTC. V and J are TRBV10-1 and TRBJ2-5; D unresolved. Germline V CDR1 and CDR2: WNHNN, SYGVQD (reference sequence). V lost 0 bases, J lost 2 bases, and 7 bases lay in between. The CDR3 covers 14 residues.

This chain joins TRBV20-1 and TRBJ2-5; either TRBD1 or TRBD2 may supply D (5 bases each). The germline gives CDR1 DFQATT, CDR2 SNEGSKA (reference sequence). Trimming took 1 base from V and 6 from J, leaving 6 bases between them. The length of the CDR3 is 11 residues. The CDR3 sequence: CSARGGKTQYF. CDR3 bases: TGCAGTGCTAGAGGGGGGAAGACCCAGTACTTC.

J is TRBJ2-4 and V is TRBV5-1; TRBD1 aligns across 8 bases. Trimming at V came to 7 bases and at J to 5 bases, leaving 5 bases not matched to a gene. Germline V gene sequence: CDR1 SGHRS, CDR2 YFSETQ. This CDR3 has 13 amino acids. The CDR3 DNA is TGCGCCAGCGCCCAGGGGGCGGAAAACATTCAGTACTTC. This gives the protein CASAQGAENIQYF.

This clone has a count of ten or more. The chain couples TRBV29-1 to TRBJ1-5, with D possibly TRBD1 on 5 matching bases. The CDR3 is 12 amino acids. Germline CDR1 is SQVTM and CDR2 is ANQGSEA. Trimming shortened V by 4 bases and J by 6 bases, and 10 bases separated the two germline ends. CDR3 sequence (DNA): TGCAGCGTTGCCCAGGGCGGTCAGCCCCAGCATTTT. It specifies CSVAQGGQPQHF. The whole variable domain, filled in from reference TRBV29-1 and TRBJ1-5, reads SAVISQKPSRDICQRGTSLTIQCQVDSQVTMMFWYRQQPGQSLTLIATANQGSEATYESGFVIDKFPISRPNLTFSTLTVSNMSPEDSSIYLCSVAQGGQPQHFGDGTRLSIL.

The V and J genes are TRBV28 and TRBJ1-5; perhaps TRBD1 as D (6 bases). The V end lost 7 bases, the J end lost 2 bases, and 12 bases lay between the germline ends. This CDR3 is built from 14 residues. The germline gives CDR1 MDHEN, CDR2 SYDVKM. As DNA, the CDR3 is TGTGCCAGCACCATAGGGGGGGGCAATCAGCCCCAGCATTTT. It encodes CASTIGGGNQPQHF.

The genes are TRBV7-9 and TRBJ2-3, with 14 bases lining up with TRBD2. The CDR3 consists of 16 residues. Trimming at V came to 5 bases and at J to 8 bases, leaving 9 bases not matched to a gene. Germline CDR1 and CDR2: SEHNR and FQNEAQ (reference sequence). CDR3 sequence: CASSLDRGTSGGTQYF. As DNA, the CDR3 is TGTGCCAGCAGCCTGGACAGGGGGACTAGCGGGGGTACGCAGTATTTT.

This clone was observed a few times. The chain recombines TRBV7-8 with TRBJ2-1; 8 bases match TRBD2. This CDR3 has 16 amino acids. V lost 4 bases, J lost 5 bases, and 10 bases stayed unmatched. Germline V CDR1 and CDR2: SGHVS, FQNEAQ. Written as DNA, the CDR3 is TGTGCCAGCAGCTCATGGTCTGGACTAGCTAACAATGAGCAGTTCTTC. Translation gives CASSSWSGLANNEQFF. Full variable domain (rest looked up from reference TRBV7-8 and TRBJ2-1): GAGVSQSPRYKVAKRGQDVALRCDPISGHVSLFWYQQALGQGPEFLTYFQNEAQLDKSGLPSDRFFAERPEGSVSTLKIQRTQQEDSAVYLCASSSWSGLANNEQFFGPGTRLTVL.

This chain joins TRBV28 and TRBJ2-7, with TRBD1 matching 7 bases. CDR3 length: 15 residues. Germline CDR1 MDHEN, CDR2 SYDVKM. With V trimmed by 5 bases and J by 2 bases, 9 bases remained unmatched. CDR3 in DNA: TGTGCCAGCAGTGCCCCAGGGGGTAATACCTACGAGCAGTACTTC. Amino acid sequence: CASSAPGGNTYEQYF.

The chain has TRBV28 and TRBJ1-4; D remains unclear. Deletions cut 8 bases from V and 3 bases from J, with 10 bases between. This CDR3 region has 13 residues. Looked up from germline, CDR1 is MDHEN and CDR2 is SYDVKM. CDR3 sequence reads: CASREASNEKLFF. The CDR3 bases are TGTGCCAGCCGCGAGGCATCTAATGAAAAACTGTTTTTT.

The V call is TRBV19, the J call TRBJ1-2; TRBD1 matches 9 bases. V lost 7 bases and J lost 2; bases outside the gene matches: 5. Germline CDR1 reads LNHDA; CDR2 reads SQIVND (reference sequence). The CDR3 is 14 amino acids. The CDR3 coding sequence is TGTGCCAGTAACACTGGACAGGGGAACTATGGCTACACCTTC. Its protein is CASNTGQGNYGYTF.

This clone was counted many times. The V and J genes are TRBV18 and TRBJ2-6; no firm D call. Trimming left V 4 bases short and J 2 bases short, with 6 bases between. The CDR3 runs 14 residues. Germline assignment: CDR1 KGHSH and CDR2 LQKENI. In DNA form, the CDR3 reads TGTGCCAGCTCACGCACAACTGGGGCCAACGTCCTGACTTTC. Its translation is CASSRTTGANVLTF.

This sequence joins TRBV11-2 and TRBJ1-1; D possibly corresponds to TRBD1 (5 bases). This CDR3 region has 13 residues. Germline CDR1 reads SGHAT; CDR2 reads FQNNGV. V shed 0 bases and J shed 8 bases, with 10 bases lying between them. The CDR3 reads CASSLDLSGEAFF. CDR3 DNA sequence: TGTGCCAGCAGCTTAGATTTATCAGGGGAAGCTTTCTTT.

The chain combines TRBV19 with TRBJ1-3, with D unresolved. V was trimmed by 5 bases and J by 1 base, leaving 6 bases between them. This CDR3 comprises 13 residues. CDR1 is LNHDA and CDR2 is SQIVND in the germline V gene (reference sequence). The CDR3 here is CASSPYSGNTIYF. In DNA form, the CDR3 reads TGTGCCAGTAGTCCCTATTCTGGAAACACCATATATTTT.

Of note for this clone: Mismatch with germline at one junction end may stem from a read error. The chain joins TRBV7-9 to TRBJ2-7; perhaps TRBD2 as D (6 bases). This CDR3 has 12 residues. Germline V lookup: CDR1 SEHNR, CDR2 FQNEAQ (reference sequence). The CDR3 loop reads CASSLGEVLSHF. CDR3 nucleotide sequence: TGTGCCAGCAGCTTAGGGGAGGTATTATCGCACTTC.